A selection of T cell receptor beta chains follows, all from one sample in a study of regulatory T cells in long-lasting Graves disease. Each CDR3 protein is one row after TCRdb ran MiXCR on the multiplex PCR reads. The sample consists of roughly 450,000 distinct CDR3 sequences, 20% of them appearing once. Sequencing used peripheral blood mononuclear cells (PBMCs), obtained when the disease was refractory, from a patient treated with antithyroid drugs. All receptors derive from a female donor with Graves disease. Both conserved end residues are part of each CDR3. D genes are given only for firm matches.

v_gene	d_gene	j_gene	CDR3aa
TRBV5-1	-	TRBJ2-3	CASSLWGSTDTQYF
TRBV4-3	-	TRBJ1-2	CASSQENTVFWGYTF
TRBV5-4	-	TRBJ2-1	CASSSRARREQFF
TRBV20-1	-	TRBJ2-5	CSAKRETQYF
TRBV3-1	TRBD1	TRBJ1-1	CASSQEGPGQGLWQAFF
TRBV15	TRBD1	TRBJ2-5	CATIAGGTGSPETQYF
TRBV5-1	-	TRBJ2-6	CASSPPGKGANVLTF
TRBV28	-	TRBJ1-5	CASSPQGWSNQPQHF
TRBV7-9	TRBD1	TRBJ2-7	CASSHMTGGPYEQYF
TRBV3-1	-	TRBJ2-5	CASSQSNYQETQYF
TRBV28	-	TRBJ2-7	CASTISRLNSYEQYF
TRBV6-2/TRBV6-3	-	TRBJ1-1	CASSVRHGQLNTEAFF
TRBV6-2/TRBV6-3	-	TRBJ1-1	CASSWGGGHTEAFF
TRBV7-3	TRBD2	TRBJ2-7	CASNPLAGGPPDYEQYF
TRBV19	-	TRBJ1-5	CASSIRGVDQPQHF
TRBV6-1	-	TRBJ1-5	CASRPRGGVQPQHF
TRBV24-1	TRBD1	TRBJ2-5	CATSDFEDRGETQYF
TRBV7-6	TRBD2	-	CASSLGPGVGLAVYEQYF
TRBV28	-	TRBJ1-6	CASSSQGPSSYNSPLHF
TRBV29-1	-	TRBJ1-1	CSAEISSGTEAFF
TRBV27	-	TRBJ2-5	CASSLGDKETQYF
TRBV6-1	TRBD1	TRBJ2-7	CASRPFAGQGSYEQYF
TRBV20-1	-	TRBJ2-7	CSASTLGGGTGEQYF
TRBV7-8	TRBD2	TRBJ2-5	CASSPYGGSQETQYF
TRBV28	TRBD1	TRBJ1-1	CASSLGDRVTEAFF
TRBV19	TRBD1	TRBJ2-7	CASSIGTGYEQYF
TRBV15	-	TRBJ1-3	CATSRDHNSGNTIYF
TRBV6-1	TRBD2	TRBJ2-7	CASREAGGLLEQYF
TRBV4-3	-	TRBJ1-1	CASAHTEGSTEAFF
TRBV28	-	TRBJ2-5	CASSWVVPPETQYF
TRBV29-1	-	TRBJ1-2	CSVETGQGSYTF
TRBV3-1	TRBD2	TRBJ2-2	CASSQAGTSGRVYTGELFF
TRBV20-1	-	TRBJ2-2	CSARSVYTGELFF
TRBV12-3/TRBV12-4	TRBD1	TRBJ1-1	CASTMGQGSNTEAFF
TRBV10-3	-	TRBJ1-1	CAISDGRQNTEAFF
TRBV7-3	TRBD1	TRBJ2-5	CASSSRGQETQYF
TRBV5-1	-	TRBJ1-5	CASSPGGAGQPQHF
TRBV28	-	TRBJ2-7	CATGRGGPYEQYF
TRBV19	TRBD1	TRBJ2-7	CASSKSGQGMYEQYF
TRBV24-1	TRBD1	TRBJ2-5	CATSGGTGSLETQYF
TRBV19	-	TRBJ2-5	CASSIVGPFQETQYF
TRBV13	-	TRBJ1-5	CASSAGGSGQPQHF